This T cell receptor beta chain stems from a study of long-term antiretroviral therapy in people with HIV (dated 2022 in TCRdb). Concerning the study at large: Collection of the earliest samples took place about a decade ahead of the 2015 WHO recommendation for immediate ART, at a time when ART was typically delayed until CD4 counts fell. A retrospective serial study tested whether ART initiation and durable HIV suppression were associated with changes in peripheral blood TRB repertoire composition and diversity. A total of 192 cryopreserved PBMC samples came from 30 adults with confirmed HIV infection and were collected serially over a mean of approximately 6 years (range 1-12). Test extractions of a monoclonal T-cell line alongside a few dozen polyclonal samples showed no cross-contamination during QIAcube processing. Of the 30 or so participants with HIV, approximately ten were female. Paper-wide results and their limitations: Unsorted PBMC were profiled instead of sorted CD4+ and CD8+ T cells because pre-ART samples had limited cell numbers. Starting ART was linked to a significant rise in TRB diversity, yet even after long-term ART the diversity remained significantly lower than in transplant donor controls. The samples were dated from about 2004 to 2017, and the ART regimens that were used may be less effective than current ART regimens. Expanded TRB clones identified before ART initiation dominated the repertoire at all time points, although this dominance fluctuated and declined in many PLHIV after ART. Inferences about post-ART repertoire changes were limited because no data were available on ART adherence, viral resistance or therapy changes. HIV repertoires had narrower CDR3 length ranges than controls, and the network structure suggested an antigen-experienced repertoire that shifted only slightly toward naive after ART. Limited PBMC availability meant only the TCR beta chain was sequenced, without alpha chain pairing.

To be included, a participant needed at least one PBMC sample from before ART initiation plus at least two post-ART samples. All participants with HIV were treated in the United States of America. Before DNA extraction, cryopreserved samples of roughly 0.9-11 million PBMC were thawed and washed. At the time of the earliest PBMC sample, participants with HIV were aged between about 23 and 54 years. Each participant contributed PBMC samples from 1-4 timepoints before ART initiation and 2-8 timepoints after ART initiation, with a median of 7 samples. For every participant, serial HIV viral load, CD4+ T-cell count, ART history and demographic data were obtained. A Qiagen kit on a QIAcube was used to extract genomic DNA from unsorted PBMC, with samples processed in batches of 12. Sequencing of the TRB variable region was done with the immunoSEQ hsTCRB v3.0 assay at survey level resolution. A depth of roughly 35,000-50,000 T-cell genomes per sample was targeted for TRB sequencing. An Illumina MiSeq with a v3 150-cycle kit was used to sequence the pooled TRB libraries. In the authors' own workflow: Analysis of repertoires was carried out in R inside a reproducible Nextflow workflow spanning QC, data transformation and analysis. Custom analyses were implemented in LymphoSeq2, an R package for AIRR-Seq data exploration. Several samples that produced fewer than 5000 total TRB sequences were removed, so some 180 HIV repertoires were analyzed. Among the approximately 180 HIV repertoires that were kept, some 60 were collected before ART initiation and under 150 were collected after ART initiation. Repertoires were downsampled to 5000 TRB nucleotide sequences, with summary statistics averaged over 100 downsampling iterations. The analysis kept only TRB sequences whose CDR3 regions were at least seven amino acids long. Diversity was assessed using a clonality score derived from Shannon entropy and using the Gini coefficient. In repertoire networks, the top 5000 CDR3 amino acid sequences were linked whenever an edit distance of one separated two sequences. Antigen specificity groups and MHC restriction were predicted for TRB CDR3 amino acid sequences with GLIPH2. Known CMV, EBV, HIV or tissue antigen associations were flagged by matching CDR3 amino acid sequences against VDJdb and McPAS-TCR. Pre-ART, post-ART and control groups were compared with Wilcoxon signed-rank tests and Holm-Bonferroni correction. TCRdb provides this immuneACCESS table in a form limited to in-frame rearrangements. Some clones are lacking; in checked studies, under half of them reflect an unresolved V gene, and why the rest are absent is not known. From that table come the V and J calls and clone size; the DNA was used to work out D and trimming. This sample lists around 6,400 clones; more than 60% were detected once. Around 15% of the sample belongs to the ten largest clones.

In regard to this clone: It has no known antigen specificity. The record has no base qualities; no much larger clone is one base away.

The germline V gene sets CDR1 to SQVTM and CDR2 to ANQGSEA. The V end loses 4 bases and the J end loses 7 bases, and a stretch of 14 bases separates them. From its cysteine to its phenylalanine, the CDR3 spans 12 amino acids. The kept DNA is CDR3 alone, 36 bases in frame from the first base. The sequence derives from a man aged 40-49 years with HIV. Sequencing was performed on unsorted PBMCs, taken 0.5 years before starting antiretroviral therapy. The chain was built from TRBV29-1 and TRBJ2-7, with the D gene uncertain. The nucleotide sequence is TGCAGCGTTGCGACTGGTCTCTGGGAGCAGTACTTC. Its protein is CSVATGLWEQYF.